This passage covers 28 T cell receptor beta chains from one sample sequenced in a study of blood T cell repertoires in COVID-19. TCRdb's table, derived via immunoSEQ multiplex PCR, lists solely in-frame clones and lacks some. The repertoire holds about 300,000 clones, roughly 87% seen once, with around 6% in the top ten. The sequenced sample was PBMCs or T cells enriched from blood (not recorded which). The receptors derive from a woman between 25 and 40 years old who had recovered from COVID-19.

This clone was picked up a small number of times. The chain employs TRBV4-2 and TRBJ1-2; a weak D match, TRBD1 (6 bases). This CDR3 has 16 residues. The V gene lost 0 bases and the J gene lost 0 bases, with 11 bases spanning the gap. Germline CDR1 and CDR2: LGHNA and YNFKEQ. CDR3 sequence: CASSQDPWTANYGYTF. The CDR3 DNA follows: TGTGCCAGCAGCCAAGACCCATGGACAGCTAACTATGGCTACACCTTC.

The chain couples TRBV3-1 (or the pseudogene TRBV3-2) to TRBJ1-6; 12 nucleotides agree with TRBD1. This CDR3 has 14 residues. Germline-derived CDR1 and CDR2 are LGHDT and YNNKEL (reference sequence). The trim removed 4 bases at V and 11 bases at J, leaving 3 bases unmatched. The CDR3 DNA is TGTGCCAGCAGCCCCGGGACAGGGGGCACACCCCTCCACTTT. Its translation is CASSPGTGGTPLHF.

The chain couples TRBV19 to TRBJ1-1, with TRBD1 identical over 8 bases. V lost 3 bases and J lost 6; bases outside the gene matches: 9. This CDR3 comprises 15 residues. Germline V lookup: CDR1 LNHDA, CDR2 SQIVND (reference sequence). CDR3 in amino acids: CASSIPVAGGSEAFF. The CDR3 DNA reads TGTGCCAGTAGTATCCCCGTAGCAGGGGGCTCTGAAGCTTTCTTT.

Concerning this clone itself: The sample carries other DNA sequences with the same CDR3. This chain connects TRBV2 to TRBJ1-5; weak D call: TRBD1 (6 bases). This CDR3 contains 14 residues. Per germline, CDR1 SNHLY and CDR2 FYNNEI. V shed 1 base and J shed 7 bases, with 11 bases lying between them. CDR3 sequence reads: CASSEGRGPQPQHF. The CDR3 DNA reads as TGTGCCAGCAGTGAAGGCAGGGGACCACAGCCCCAGCATTTT.

The chain employs TRBV4-1 and TRBJ1-5; TRBD1 agrees at 8 bases. The CDR3 is 14 amino acids. The V gene end was trimmed by 4 bases and the J gene end by 4 bases; junction bases not matched to a gene: 3. The V gene's germline CDR1 is MGHRA and CDR2 YSYEKL. The CDR3 DNA follows: TGCGCCAGCAGCCCGACAGGGGCTAATCAGCCCCAGCATTTT. Translating gives CASSPTGANQPQHF.

The chain links TRBV12-3 or TRBV12-4 to TRBJ1-1; D is possibly TRBD1 (6 bases). The CDR3 covers 13 residues. V was cut by 5 bases and J by 6 bases, with 13 bases left in between. CDR3 loop: CASSRIRGSEAFF. The CDR3 bases are TGTGCCAGCAGTCGTATTAGGGGGTCTGAAGCTTTCTTT.

The chain employs TRBV10-3 and TRBJ1-6; TRBD1 agrees at 9 bases. V dropped 6 bases and J dropped 9; count of bases not matched to a gene: 6. The length of the CDR3 is 14 residues. Looked up from germline, CDR1 is ENHRY and CDR2 is SYGVKD. The CDR3, as DNA: TGTGCCATCAGCGCCACAGGGGGCGGTTCACCCCTCCACTTT. Residues: CAISATGGGSPLHF.

In this sample, this clone turned up once. The chain carries TRBV2 and TRBJ1-4; 10 bases are a match to TRBD1. Germline V gene data show CDR1 as SNHLY and CDR2 as FYNNEI. Trimming cost V 4 bases and J 10 bases; bases outside gene matches: 3. This CDR3 is 13 amino acids long. CDR3 coding DNA: TGTGCCAGCAGTGGACGGACAGGGGGAAAACTGTTTTTT. Translating gives CASSGRTGGKLFF. The entire variable domain, with the rest obtained from reference TRBV2 and TRBJ1-4, is as follows: EPEVTQTPSHQVTQMGQEVILRCVPISNHLYFYWYRQILGQKVEFLVSFYNNEISEKSEIFDDQFSVERPDGSNFTLKIRSTKLEDSAMYFCASSGRTGGKLFFGSGTQLSVL.

The chain links TRBV30 to TRBJ1-1; D might be TRBD1 (6 bases). V was cut by 3 bases and J by 1 base, with 18 bases left in between. The CDR3 spans 16 residues. From germline, CDR1 is GTSNPN and CDR2 SVGIG (reference sequence). CDR3 nucleotide sequence: TGTGCCTGGAGGCCGACCCCGGGACAAGCGAACACTGAAGCTTTCTTT. Protein product: CAWRPTPGQANTEAFF.

The V gene is TRBV5-4, the J gene TRBJ2-7, with 8 nucleotides matching TRBD2. The V segment lost 6 bases and the J segment 0 bases; nucleotides outside the gene matches: 8. CDR1 SGHNT and CDR2 YYREEE come from the germline V gene (reference sequence). The CDR3 has 15 amino acids. CDR3 coding DNA: TGTGCCAGCACCGATGTGGCGGGGGGCTCCTACGAGCAGTACTTC. It translates to CASTDVAGGSYEQYF.

The CDR3 reads CASSRGQGVVGELFF. The DNA of the CDR3 is TGTGCCAGCAGTAGGGGACAGGGGGTGGTCGGGGAGCTGTTTTTT. The genes are TRBV6-5 and TRBJ2-2, with TRBD1 identical over 11 bases. The V gene's germline CDR1 is MNHEY and CDR2 SVGAGI. The length of the CDR3 is 15 residues. The V and J ends lost 5 bases and 7 bases, in that order; junction bases with no gene match: 6.

CDR3 residues: CASRTGTPLYTF. DNA for the CDR3: TGTGCCAGTAGGACCGGGACACCACTTTACACCTTC. V gene TRBV19 combines with J gene TRBJ1-2; weak D call: TRBD1 (6 bases). Looked up from germline, CDR1 is LNHDA and CDR2 is SQIVND (reference sequence). Between the trimmed V and J ends, which lost 6 bases and 11 bases, there was a span of 16 bases. This CDR3 contains 12 residues.

For the CDR3, the DNA is TGTGCCAGCGAGCGGGGACGGAATAACTATGGCTACACCTTC. It codes for CASERGRNNYGYTF. This chain links TRBV2 with TRBJ1-2, with D possibly matching TRBD1 (5 bases). Germline CDR1 SNHLY, CDR2 FYNNEI. Trimming shortened V by 8 bases and J by 1 base, and 14 bases separated the two germline ends. This CDR3 contains 14 residues.

The CDR3 is CASSQRNPGGVLGNSPLHF. For the CDR3, the DNA is TGCGCCAGCAGCCAACGGAACCCTGGGGGGGTCCTAGGGAATTCACCCCTCCACTTT. The gene calls are TRBV4-1 and TRBJ1-6; TRBD1 is a possible D gene (5 bases). Germline-derived CDR1 and CDR2 are MGHRA and YSYEKL. V was trimmed by 2 bases and J by 7 bases, leaving 24 bases between them. This CDR3 comprises 19 residues.

With respect to this clone: A junction boundary mismatches the germline segment, possibly from a read error. V is TRBV6-5 and J is TRBJ2-2; the D gene is possibly TRBD1 (6 bases). Looked up from germline, CDR1 is MNHEY and CDR2 is SVGAGI. The length of the CDR3 is 15 residues. CDR3 nucleotide sequence: TGTGCCAGCAGTTATTGGACAGCATACACGGGGGAGCTGTTTTTT. It encodes CASSYWTAYTGELFF.

The chain is built from TRBV5-7 and TRBJ1-1; 8 bases line up with TRBD1. TRBV5-7 is treated as an ORF (open reading frame) with a function not yet certain. With V trimmed by 4 bases and J by 4 bases, 12 bases remained unmatched. CDR3 length equals 16 residues. CDR3 sequence: CASSAETGVACTEAFF. The DNA for the CDR3 is TGTGCCAGCAGCGCGGAGACAGGGGTCGCGTGCACTGAAGCTTTCTTT.

The chain carries TRBV4-1 and TRBJ2-5; the D gene is possibly TRBD1 (7 bases). The germline V and J ends were trimmed by 2 bases and 4 bases, with 14 bases remaining between them. This CDR3 has 15 residues. Germline V gives CDR1 MGHRA, CDR2 YSYEKL. CDR3: CASSQRTGGGETQYF. CDR3 nucleotides: TGCGCCAGCAGCCAAAGGACAGGAGGGGGAGAGACCCAGTACTTC.

This clone was counted a single time. In DNA form, the CDR3 reads TGTGCCAGCAGTCCAGGGGGCCAGGGGGCGCGTCGTTCACCCCTCCACTTT. Protein sequence: CASSPGGQGARRSPLHF. J is TRBJ1-6 and V is TRBV27; 8 bases fit TRBD1. CDR3 size: 17 residues. The trim removed 5 bases at V and 9 bases at J, leaving 15 bases unmatched. The germline V gene has CDR1 MNHEY and CDR2 SMNVEV (reference sequence).

This rearrangement joins TRBV18 to TRBJ1-3, with 7 bases identical to TRBD1. CDR1 and CDR2 from the germline V gene are KGHSH and LQKENI. J gave up 8 bases and V 2 bases, and 12 bases lay outside the gene matches. This CDR3 spans 16 amino acids. The CDR3 DNA reads as TGTGCCAGCTCACCAAAGGACAGGCCGATCCACCACACCATATATTTT. This translates into CASSPKDRPIHHTIYF. Supplemented by reference TRBV18 and TRBJ1-3, the full variable domain reads NAGVMQNPRHLVRRRGQEARLRCSPMKGHSHVYWYRQLPEEGLKFMVYLQKENIIDESGMPKERFSAEFPKEGPSILRIQQVVRGDSAAYFCASSPKDRPIHHTIYFGEGSWLTVV.

In its sample, this clone was seen a few times. The chain carries TRBV7-9 and TRBJ1-2; 8 nucleotides line up with TRBD1. CDR3 length: 18 residues. Trimming removed 5 bases from V and 1 base from J; junction bases left unmatched: 15. Per germline, CDR1 SEHNR and CDR2 FQNEAQ (reference sequence). The CDR3 DNA is TGTGCCAGCAGCCTCGGGCAAACACAGGGGGTGTTTAACTATGGCTACACCTTC. Residues: CASSLGQTQGVFNYGYTF.

The chain has TRBV27 and TRBJ1-5; tentatively, D is TRBD1 (6 bases). Germline V gene sequence: CDR1 MNHEY, CDR2 SMNVEV (reference sequence). The CDR3 spans 14 residues. With 4 bases removed from V and 2 bases from J, the gap between germline ends came to 9 bases. Here the CDR3 reads CASSSYRGNQPQHF. The CDR3 nucleotides are TGTGCCAGCAGTTCTTACAGGGGCAATCAGCCCCAGCATTTT.

This chain uses TRBV2 with TRBJ1-5; 8 positions match TRBD1. Per the germline V gene, CDR1 is SNHLY and CDR2 is FYNNEI. V lost 6 bases and J lost 9; bases outside the gene matches: 13. CDR3 length: 15 residues. The CDR3 is CASRGQGGYSMPQHF. The CDR3 nucleotides are TGTGCCAGCAGAGGACAGGGCGGGTATTCGATGCCCCAGCATTTT. The full variable domain, its missing parts supplied by reference TRBV2 and TRBJ1-5, is EPEVTQTPSHQVTQMGQEVILRCVPISNHLYFYWYRQILGQKVEFLVSFYNNEISEKSEIFDDQFSVERPDGSNFTLKIRSTKLEDSAMYFCASRGQGGYSMPQHFGDGTRLSIL.

This chain joins TRBV29-1 and TRBJ2-6; D remains ambiguous. CDR3 size: 16 residues. Germline V CDR1 and CDR2: SQVTM, ANQGSEA. V was clipped by 0 bases and J by 2 bases, with 11 bases between them. The CDR3 DNA reads TGCAGCGTTGAAGATCGTGGAGTTCCTGGGGCCAACGTCCTGACTTTC. The encoded protein is CSVEDRGVPGANVLTF.

The chain uses TRBV5-1 and TRBJ2-7; a weak D match, TRBD2 (6 bases). V shed 0 bases and J shed 5 bases, with 15 bases lying between them. The CDR3 has 15 residues. In germline, CDR1 is SGHRS, CDR2 YFSETQ. CDR3 region: CASSLAAGGGNEQYF. The CDR3 coding sequence is TGCGCCAGCAGCTTGGCCGCAGGTGGGGGGAACGAGCAGTACTTC. Together with reference TRBV5-1 and TRBJ2-7, the CDR3 gives the full variable domain: KAGVTQTPRYLIKTRGQQVTLSCSPISGHRSVSWYQQTPGQGLQFLFEYFSETQRNKGNFPGRFSGRQFSNSRSEMNVSTLELGDSALYLCASSLAAGGGNEQYFGPGTRLTVT.

This rearrangement joins TRBV4-1 to TRBJ1-3; perhaps TRBD1 as D (6 bases). Germline-derived CDR1 and CDR2 are MGHRA and YSYEKL. This CDR3 has 16 residues. V was shortened by 0 bases and J by 0 bases, with 9 bases between the two germline ends. CDR3 residues: CASSQDGTLSGNTIYF. The CDR3 DNA is TGCGCCAGCAGCCAAGACGGGACACTCTCTGGAAACACCATATATTTT.

The V gene is TRBV5-1, the J gene TRBJ2-1; D is unresolved. This CDR3 spans 15 amino acids. Germline CDR1 and CDR2: SGHRS and YFSETQ. Trimming pared 0 bases from V and 6 bases from J, leaving 13 bases between. CDR3 sequence: CASSLVGAVSNEQFF. The CDR3 nucleotides are TGCGCCAGCAGCTTGGTTGGTGCGGTTAGCAATGAGCAGTTCTTC. Looking up the rest from reference TRBV5-1 and TRBJ2-1 gives the full variable domain: KAGVTQTPRYLIKTRGQQVTLSCSPISGHRSVSWYQQTPGQGLQFLFEYFSETQRNKGNFPGRFSGRQFSNSRSEMNVSTLELGDSALYLCASSLVGAVSNEQFFGPGTRLTVL.

This chain uses TRBV3-1 (or the pseudogene TRBV3-2) with TRBJ2-7, with a weak D call TRBD1 (5 bases). CDR1 LGHDT and CDR2 YNNKEL come from the germline V gene (reference sequence). V was trimmed by 0 bases and J by 0 bases, leaving 12 bases between them. The CDR3 runs 16 residues. In DNA form, the CDR3 reads TGTGCCAGCAGCCAAGATCGTGGGGCAAGCTCCTACGAGCAGTACTTC. Amino acid sequence: CASSQDRGASSYEQYF.

The chain carries TRBV2 and TRBJ2-5, with 9 bases lining up with TRBD1. Germline trimming cut 6 bases from V and 4 bases from J; bases unmatched to any gene: 12. This CDR3 spans 16 amino acids. From germline, CDR1 is SNHLY and CDR2 FYNNEI. CDR3 DNA: TGTGCCAGCAGGACACCGGGACAGGGTTTTCGAGAGACCCAGTACTTC. Its translation is CASRTPGQGFRETQYF.